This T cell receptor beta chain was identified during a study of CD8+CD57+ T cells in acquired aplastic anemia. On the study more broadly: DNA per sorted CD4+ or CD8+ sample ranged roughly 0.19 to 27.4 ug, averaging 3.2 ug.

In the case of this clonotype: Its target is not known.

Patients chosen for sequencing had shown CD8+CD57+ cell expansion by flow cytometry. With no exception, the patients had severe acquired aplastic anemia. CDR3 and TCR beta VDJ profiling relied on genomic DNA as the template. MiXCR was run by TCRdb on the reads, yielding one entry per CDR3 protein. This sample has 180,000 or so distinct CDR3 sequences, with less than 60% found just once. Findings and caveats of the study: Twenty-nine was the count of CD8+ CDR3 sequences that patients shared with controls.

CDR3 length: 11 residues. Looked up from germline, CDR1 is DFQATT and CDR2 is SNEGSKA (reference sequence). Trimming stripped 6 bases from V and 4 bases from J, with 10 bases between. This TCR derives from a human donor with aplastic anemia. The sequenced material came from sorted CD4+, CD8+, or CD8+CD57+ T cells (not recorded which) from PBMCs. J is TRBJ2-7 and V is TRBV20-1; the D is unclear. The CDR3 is CSAPDGYEQYF. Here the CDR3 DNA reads TGCAGTGCCCCCGACGGATACGAGCAGTACTTC.